This entry lists 30 T cell receptor beta chains sequenced from one sample in a study of T cell repertoires in cytomegalovirus infection. For these TCRs, the target antigens are not known. TCRdb analysed the reads with MiXCR anew, one entry per CDR3 protein. In the table there are 450,000 to 650,000 distinct CDR3 sequences, 35% to 50% of which are singletons. Material: cultured PBMCs, obtained from culture after CMV antigen stimulation. Receptors were obtained from a human donor in good health (CMV status not recorded). Some clones in this sample may be carry-over from other donors' samples.

This chain connects TRBV5-6 to TRBJ1-2; 8 nucleotides align to TRBD1. V was pared by 0 bases and J by 4 bases, with 5 bases of the junction left unmatched. The CDR3 is 15 residues long. Per the germline V gene, CDR1 is SGHDT and CDR2 is YYEEEE. CDR3 DNA sequence: TGTGCCAGCAGCTTGGCCGGGGACAGGATCTATGGCTACACCTTC. Its translation is CASSLAGDRIYGYTF. Drawing the rest from reference TRBV5-6 and TRBJ1-2, the complete variable domain is DAGVTQSPTHLIKTRGQQVTLRCSPKSGHDTVSWYQQALGQGPQFIFQYYEEEERQRGNFPDRFSGHQFPNYSSELNVNALLLGDSALYLCASSLAGDRIYGYTFGSGTRLTVV.

The chain recombines TRBV7-1 with TRBJ2-1, with D perhaps matching TRBD2 (5 bases). TRBV7-1 is treated as an ORF (open reading frame) with a function not yet certain. Deletions cut 5 bases from V and 3 bases from J, with 14 bases between. This CDR3 is built from 15 residues. The CDR3 spells CASSPGGGYYNEQFF. The CDR3 nucleotides read TGTGCCAGCAGCCCGGGTGGCGGGTACTACAATGAGCAGTTCTTC.

The chain links TRBV6-1 to TRBJ2-7, with 8 positions matching TRBD1. CDR3 length: 15 residues. The germline V gene encodes CDR1 MNHNS and CDR2 SASEGT. V shed 4 bases, J shed 2 bases, and the junction held 7 bases outside the gene matches. CDR3 loop: CASSAWTGSPYEQYF. DNA of the CDR3: TGTGCCAGCAGTGCCTGGACAGGGAGTCCCTACGAGCAGTACTTC.

The chain joins TRBV24-1 to TRBJ2-5; D is ambiguous. This CDR3 spans 13 amino acids. The germline CDR1 and CDR2 sequences are KGHDR and SFDVKD. The DNA of the CDR3 is TGTGCGACCGGAGTGTCAGGTCAAGAGACCCAGTACTTC. It specifies CATGVSGQETQYF.

This clonotype was recorded at least ten times. This rearrangement joins TRBV7-2 to TRBJ1-1; no clear D. The CDR3 is 13 residues long. V lost 4 bases and J lost 7, with 13 bases in between. Germline lookup yields CDR1 SGHTA and CDR2 FQGNSA. The CDR3 nucleotides read TGTGCCAGCAGCTGGGAGAGTCACCTTGAAGCTTTCTTT. Translating gives CASSWESHLEAFF.

The genes are TRBV12-3 or TRBV12-4 and TRBJ2-1; either TRBD1 or TRBD2 may fit D (5 bases each). V was shortened by 4 bases and J by 4 bases, with 11 bases between the two germline ends. This CDR3 has 14 residues. This CDR3 reads CASSSQGRYNEQFF. Here the CDR3 DNA reads TGTGCCAGCAGTTCGCAGGGACGGTACAATGAGCAGTTCTTC.

This clonotype was observed a handful of times. The J gene is TRBJ2-7, the V gene TRBV29-1; D may be TRBD1 (6 bases). The germline gives CDR1 SQVTM, CDR2 ANQGSEA. The CDR3 is made up of 14 amino acids. Trimming pared 0 bases from V and 4 bases from J, leaving 13 bases between. The CDR3 spells CSVEDRTQGYEQYF. CDR3 nucleotide sequence: TGCAGCGTTGAAGATAGGACGCAGGGGTACGAGCAGTACTTC.

The rearrangement uses TRBV20-1 and TRBJ2-1; 11 nucleotides agree with TRBD2. Losses at the gene ends were 5 bases for V and 8 bases for J; bases not matched to a gene: 8. In germline, CDR1 is DFQATT, CDR2 SNEGSKA (reference sequence). The CDR3 runs 14 residues. CDR3 loop: CSAETSGMNDEQFF. For the CDR3, the DNA is TGCAGTGCTGAGACTAGCGGGATGAACGATGAGCAGTTCTTC.

This clonotype was seen a few times. V usage is TRBV7-9 and J usage is TRBJ2-1; TRBD1 aligns across 9 bases. This CDR3 has 17 residues. Losses at the gene ends were 4 bases for V and 7 bases for J; bases not matched to a gene: 14. The germline gives CDR1 SEHNR, CDR2 FQNEAQ (reference sequence). In nucleotides, the CDR3 is TGTGCCAGCAGCTCTAGGGGAGGGACAGGGCAGCGGAATGAGCAGTTCTTC. Translating it yields CASSSRGGTGQRNEQFF.

The chain links TRBV29-1 to TRBJ1-1; D unclear. The CDR3 is 14 amino acids. Germline V gives CDR1 SQVTM, CDR2 ANQGSEA. The V gene lost 6 bases and the J gene lost 1 base, with 15 bases spanning the gap. DNA of the CDR3: TGCAGCGTACGTAGGAACTGGGGGAACACTGAAGCTTTCTTT. Protein: CSVRRNWGNTEAFF.

The V gene is TRBV4-1, the J gene TRBJ2-7; 9 nucleotides match TRBD1. With 4 bases clipped from V and 6 bases from J, the junction kept 10 bases outside the gene matches. Germline CDR1 is MGHRA and CDR2 is YSYEKL. The CDR3 is 15 residues long. CDR3 in DNA: TGCGCCAGCAGCCCGGGGACAGGGAAGGCCCGCGAGCAGTACTTC. Translated, it gives CASSPGTGKAREQYF.

The chain links TRBV10-3 to TRBJ2-1; perhaps D is TRBD1 or TRBD2 (6 bases each). This CDR3 is built from 15 residues. CDR1 is ENHRY, CDR2 SYGVKD, per germline. V gave up 5 bases and J gave up 5 bases, with 16 bases separating them. Written as DNA, the CDR3 is TGTGCCATCAGTCCGACTAGGGGGATAGACAATGAGCAGTTCTTC. Amino acids: CAISPTRGIDNEQFF.

In its sample, this clonotype was seen many times. The CDR3 bases are TGTGCCAGCAGCCTTACGTGGGGTGATCAGCCCCAGCATTTT. It specifies CASSLTWGDQPQHF. The chain recombines TRBV7-2 with TRBJ1-5; D not certain. V shed 5 bases and J shed 5 bases, with 13 bases lying between them. The CDR3 covers 14 residues. In germline, CDR1 is SGHTA, CDR2 FQGNSA.

The chain carries TRBV7-2 and TRBJ2-1, with 16 bases that match TRBD2. CDR3 length equals 20 residues. The trim removed 5 bases at V and 6 bases at J, leaving 16 bases unmatched. The germline V gene has CDR1 SGHTA and CDR2 FQGNSA. The CDR3 DNA follows: TGTGCCAGCAGCCAAACGACGTCCCTGGGACTAGCGGGAGGGCCCAATGAGCAGTTCTTC. It specifies CASSQTTSLGLAGGPNEQFF.

In its sample, this clonotype was seen a few times. The genes are TRBV7-8 and TRBJ1-6, with a tentative D call TRBD1 (5 bases). CDR3 size: 13 residues. The V end lost 10 bases, the J end lost 6 bases, and 13 bases lay between the germline ends. In germline, CDR1 is SGHVS, CDR2 FQNEAQ. The CDR3 DNA is TGTGCCACGTCGGGGCGGGTTAATTCACCCCTCCACTTT. This sequence encodes CATSGRVNSPLHF. The entire variable domain, with the rest obtained from reference TRBV7-8 and TRBJ1-6, is as follows: GAGVSQSPRYKVAKRGQDVALRCDPISGHVSLFWYQQALGQGPEFLTYFQNEAQLDKSGLPSDRFFAERPEGSVSTLKIQRTQQEDSAVYLCATSGRVNSPLHFGNGTRLTVT.

The chain couples TRBV12-3 or TRBV12-4 to TRBJ1-1, with D possibly being TRBD1 (5 bases). The CDR3 totals 15 residues. V was pared by 5 bases and J by 5 bases, with 18 bases between. CDR3 loop: CASSSRGGTGTEAFF. CDR3 nucleotide sequence: TGTGCCAGCAGTAGCCGGGGGGGAACAGGAACTGAAGCTTTCTTT.

A few counts support this clonotype. The rearrangement joins TRBV28 to TRBJ1-4; D ambiguous. The V end was cut by 6 bases, the J end by 4 bases, with 12 bases between. CDR1 is MDHEN, CDR2 SYDVKM, per germline. The CDR3 is 14 amino acids. The CDR3 spells CASRRHGVNEKLFF. The CDR3 coding sequence is TGTGCCAGCAGGAGGCACGGGGTTAATGAAAAACTGTTTTTT.

This clonotype occurred a few times. CDR3 nucleotides: TGTGCCAGCCGCCCTCTGGGGAACACTGAAGCTTTCTTT. Amino acid sequence: CASRPLGNTEAFF. This chain uses TRBV28 with TRBJ1-1; D call uncertain. The CDR3 is made up of 13 amino acids. V was cut by 8 bases and J by 1 base, with 11 bases left in between. Germline loops: CDR1 MDHEN, CDR2 SYDVKM.

This clonotype was picked up a small number of times. This chain uses TRBV28 with TRBJ2-7; no definite D call. Deletions cut 5 bases from V and 4 bases from J, with 12 bases between. The CDR3 extends over 13 amino acids. Germline values: CDR1 MDHEN, CDR2 SYDVKM. For the CDR3, the DNA is TGTGCCAGCAGTCCTGGTAGGGTATACGAGCAGTACTTC. This translates into CASSPGRVYEQYF.

The chain couples TRBV27 to TRBJ1-5; D remains ambiguous. CDR3 length: 12 amino acids. Looked up from germline, CDR1 is MNHEY and CDR2 is SMNVEV (reference sequence). The V and J ends lost 6 bases and 4 bases respectively, with 7 bases between them. The CDR3 DNA reads as TGTGCCAGCAGGTCCCTTAATCAGCCCCAGCATTTT. Protein sequence: CASRSLNQPQHF.

In this sample, this clonotype turned up many times. The V and J genes are TRBV7-2 and TRBJ2-1; D is undetermined. The germline gives CDR1 SGHTA, CDR2 FQGNSA. The V end was cut by 5 bases, the J end by 5 bases, with 10 bases between. CDR3 length equals 13 residues. The CDR3 region has the DNA TGTGCCAGCAGCCTGGTGGGCGACAATGAGCAGTTCTTC. It yields the protein CASSLVGDNEQFF.

In its sample, this clonotype was seen a few times. The V call is TRBV3-1, the J call TRBJ2-1; 10 bases are shared with TRBD2. Germline V gives CDR1 LGHDT, CDR2 YNNKEL (reference sequence). Trimming at V came to 3 bases and at J to 10 bases, leaving 9 bases not matched to a gene. This CDR3 contains 15 residues. CDR3 loop: CASSQSLAGAHEQFF. The DNA of the CDR3 is TGTGCCAGCAGCCAGAGTCTAGCGGGAGCCCACGAGCAGTTCTTC.

V usage is TRBV5-1 and J usage is TRBJ2-1; 11 nucleotides agree with TRBD2. V trimming: 6 bases; J trimming: 6 bases; junction bases outside the gene matches: 14. Germline CDR1 is SGHRS and CDR2 is YFSETQ. This CDR3 has 17 amino acids. The CDR3 nucleotides are TGCGCCAGCAAGCCCTTCCATAGCGGGGGGGGTCGCAATGAGCAGTTCTTC. Amino acid sequence: CASKPFHSGGGRNEQFF. The full variable domain, rest sourced from reference TRBV5-1 and TRBJ2-1, is KAGVTQTPRYLIKTRGQQVTLSCSPISGHRSVSWYQQTPGQGLQFLFEYFSETQRNKGNFPGRFSGRQFSNSRSEMNVSTLELGDSALYLCASKPFHSGGGRNEQFFGPGTRLTVL.

For the CDR3, the DNA is TGTGCCAGCAGCCCCCGGGCAGTTGATGGCTACACCTTC. Translated, it gives CASSPRAVDGYTF. The chain joins TRBV7-9 to TRBJ1-2; D call uncertain. The CDR3 consists of 13 residues. V was trimmed by 5 bases and J by 6 bases, leaving 13 bases between them. Germline V gene data show CDR1 as SEHNR and CDR2 as FQNEAQ (reference sequence). The full variable domain, with the rest looked up from reference TRBV7-9 and TRBJ1-2, is DTGVSQNPRHKITKRGQNVTFRCDPISEHNRLYWYRQTLGQGPEFLTYFQNEAQLEKSRLLSDRFSAERPKGSFSTLEIQRTEQGDSAMYLCASSPRAVDGYTFGSGTRLTVV.

This clonotype came up a few times. The chain links TRBV12-3 or TRBV12-4 to TRBJ1-1, with D perhaps matching TRBD1 (6 bases). The V and J ends lost 5 bases and 0 bases respectively, with 10 bases between them. The CDR3 sequence is 14 residues long. The CDR3 is CASSTQGLNTEAFF. In DNA, the CDR3 is TGTGCCAGCAGTACACAGGGATTGAACACTGAAGCTTTCTTT.

This clonotype was counted a few times. The rearrangement uses TRBV4-1 and TRBJ1-4; D possibly corresponds to TRBD1 (6 bases). V dropped 8 bases and J dropped 2 bases, with 15 bases sitting between them. The CDR3 covers 15 residues. The germline CDR1 and CDR2 sequences are MGHRA and YSYEKL. For the CDR3, the DNA is TGCGCCAGCGCCACAGGGTATCGTACTAATGAAAAACTGTTTTTT. The encoded protein is CASATGYRTNEKLFF.

This clonotype came up a few times. V usage is TRBV7-8 and J usage is TRBJ2-1, with D possibly matching TRBD2 (6 bases). The CDR3 is 16 amino acids. The V and J ends lost 3 bases and 2 bases respectively, with 14 bases between them. In germline, CDR1 is SGHVS, CDR2 FQNEAQ. CDR3 residues: CASSLVGGTTYNEQFF. The CDR3 nucleotides read TGTGCCAGCAGCTTGGTGGGCGGGACCACCTACAATGAGCAGTTCTTC.

This clonotype was seen only a few times. The chain combines TRBV7-2 with TRBJ2-1; D is uncertain. The V and J ends lost 2 bases and 5 bases respectively, with 10 bases between them. The CDR3 loop spans 14 amino acids. Germline-derived CDR1 and CDR2 are SGHTA and FQGNSA. Written as DNA, the CDR3 is TGTGCCAGCAGCTTAAGGCGACCCAACAATGAGCAGTTCTTC. As protein: CASSLRRPNNEQFF.

The V call is TRBV5-1, the J call TRBJ1-5, with D possibly matching TRBD1 (5 bases). V lost 4 bases and J lost 3, with 17 bases in between. Looked up from germline, CDR1 is SGHRS and CDR2 is YFSETQ. The CDR3 is 16 residues long. CDR3 DNA: TGCGCCAGCAGCCCGACACCGCAGGGTATCAATCAGCCCCAGCATTTT. Protein: CASSPTPQGINQPQHF.

The J gene is TRBJ2-5, the V gene TRBV11-3; TRBD2 aligns across 11 bases. V lost 5 bases and J lost 4; bases outside the gene matches: 6. The CDR3 runs to 15 residues. In germline, CDR1 is SGHNT, CDR2 YENEEA. In DNA, the CDR3 is TGTGCCAGCAGCAAAAATGGACTAGCGGGAGAGACCCAGTACTTC. Protein sequence: CASSKNGLAGETQYF.